The source of this T cell receptor beta chain is a study of beta chain features in type 1 diabetes. Study as a whole: Under 140,000,000 sorted cells were examined across all samples.

Study results and limitations: Among type 1 diabetes patients, VDJ junctions had fewer insertions and more deletions. In all four CD4+ subsets, TCRB CDR3 length was significantly, moderately reduced in type 1 diabetes. When cDNA is sequenced, cells with high TCR expression could be over-represented.

Per germline, CDR1 SQVTM and CDR2 ANQGSEA. The CDR3 extends over 13 amino acids. The investigators reverse transcribed all of the isolated RNA, so they sequenced expressed TCRB transcripts. Only in-frame clones appear in the TCRdb table, and some are missing; sequencing was by immunoSEQ multiplex PCR. Seen here are 200,000 to 250,000 clones, approximately 15% observed once, and the top ten hold about 0.02%. Sorting of CD4+ naive, central memory, regulatory and stem cell-like memory cells was performed via CD45RO/CCR7/CD25/CD127/CD95/CD27. Worth noting for this clone: Its antigen is as yet unknown.

The chain couples TRBV29-1 to TRBJ2-5; TRBD1 aligns across 9 bases. The DNA end lines up better with TRBJ2-7; the J call may be wrong. Input material: naive CD4+ T cells from blood. The receptor was isolated from a man aged 25 to 45 with type 1 diabetes. Here the CDR3 reads CSVDGTGMDEQYF. The CDR3 DNA is TGCAGCGTTGATGGGACAGGGATGGACGAGCAGTACTTC.